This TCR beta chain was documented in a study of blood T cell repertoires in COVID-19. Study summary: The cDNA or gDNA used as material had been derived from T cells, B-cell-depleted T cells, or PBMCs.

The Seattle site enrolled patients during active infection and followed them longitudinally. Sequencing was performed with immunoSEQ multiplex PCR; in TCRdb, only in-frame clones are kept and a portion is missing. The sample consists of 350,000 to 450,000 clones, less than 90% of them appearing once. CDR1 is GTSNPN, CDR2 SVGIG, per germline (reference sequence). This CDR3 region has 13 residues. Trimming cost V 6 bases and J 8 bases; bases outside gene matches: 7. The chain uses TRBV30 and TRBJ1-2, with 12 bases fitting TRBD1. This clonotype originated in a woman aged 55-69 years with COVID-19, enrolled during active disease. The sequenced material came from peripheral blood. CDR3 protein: CACWGQGASGYTF. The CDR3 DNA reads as TGTGCCTGCTGGGGACAGGGGGCCTCCGGCTACACCTTC.